This T cell receptor (beta chain) was sequenced during a study of early T cells in non-severe SARS-CoV-2 infection. TCRdb reprocessed the 5' RACE reads with MiXCR, giving one entry per CDR3 protein. The repertoire consists of roughly 34,000 distinct CDR3 sequences, with about 6.8% occurring once and the leading ten covering 24%. This clonotype was obtained from an adult who was a healthcare worker with PCR-confirmed SARS-CoV-2 infection or an uninfected control (not recorded which). Sample: whole blood, taken at baseline.

CDR3 in amino acids: CASSQWQFYEQYF. For the CDR3, the DNA is TGTGCCAGCAGTCAGTGGCAGTTCTACGAGCAGTACTTC. The chain combines TRBV6-2 or TRBV6-3 with TRBJ2-7; no firm D call. Germline lookup yields CDR1 MNHEY and CDR2 SVGEGT. The CDR3 spans 13 residues. V dropped 5 bases and J dropped 3 bases, with 11 bases sitting between them.